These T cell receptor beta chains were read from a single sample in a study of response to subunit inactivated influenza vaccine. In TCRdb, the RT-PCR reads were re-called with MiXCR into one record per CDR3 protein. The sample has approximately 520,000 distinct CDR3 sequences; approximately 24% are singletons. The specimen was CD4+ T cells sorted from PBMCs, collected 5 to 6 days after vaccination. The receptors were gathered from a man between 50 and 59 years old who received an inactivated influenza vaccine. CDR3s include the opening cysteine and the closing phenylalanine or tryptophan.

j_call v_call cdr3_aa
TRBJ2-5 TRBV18 CASSPPLGNQETQYF
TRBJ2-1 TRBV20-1 CSARIAGGGEQFF
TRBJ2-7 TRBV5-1 CASSTEGEQYF
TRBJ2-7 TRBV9 CASSPGGGRSRGSSYEQYF
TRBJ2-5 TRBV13 CASSLGALETQYF
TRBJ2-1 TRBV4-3 CASSQGKVTTKDEQFF
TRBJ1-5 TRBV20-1 CSASEQYSNQPQHF
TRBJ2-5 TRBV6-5 CASSYVGGKETQYF
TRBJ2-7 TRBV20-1 CSARASGGAAYEQYF
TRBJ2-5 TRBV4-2 CASRGLAGLQETQYF
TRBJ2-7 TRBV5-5 CASSSSGLPYEQYF
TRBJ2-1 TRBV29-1 CSAWGGSSYNEQFF
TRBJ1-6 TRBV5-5 CASSSLGTGDSPLHF